Detailed here is one T cell receptor (beta chain). These data belong to a study of high-grade serous ovarian cancer treatment subgroups. Sequenced by immunoSEQ multiplex PCR; TCRdb stores in-frame clones only, minus some. The sample holds fewer than 4,500 clones, roughly 80% seen once. The tumor samples were collected prior to definitive surgery or chemotherapy. The sequence was obtained from a human donor with high-grade serous ovarian cancer. The sample taken for sequencing was tumor tissue.

The CDR3 reads CASANTGDGSPLHF. The CDR3 nucleotides read TGTGCCAGCGCCAATACAGGGGACGGTTCACCCCTCCACTTT. V usage is TRBV9 and J usage is TRBJ1-6; 7 nucleotides match TRBD1. The CDR3 loop spans 14 amino acids. Trimming at V came to 7 bases and at J to 9 bases, leaving 10 bases not matched to a gene. CDR1 and CDR2 from the germline V gene are SGDLS and YYNGEE.